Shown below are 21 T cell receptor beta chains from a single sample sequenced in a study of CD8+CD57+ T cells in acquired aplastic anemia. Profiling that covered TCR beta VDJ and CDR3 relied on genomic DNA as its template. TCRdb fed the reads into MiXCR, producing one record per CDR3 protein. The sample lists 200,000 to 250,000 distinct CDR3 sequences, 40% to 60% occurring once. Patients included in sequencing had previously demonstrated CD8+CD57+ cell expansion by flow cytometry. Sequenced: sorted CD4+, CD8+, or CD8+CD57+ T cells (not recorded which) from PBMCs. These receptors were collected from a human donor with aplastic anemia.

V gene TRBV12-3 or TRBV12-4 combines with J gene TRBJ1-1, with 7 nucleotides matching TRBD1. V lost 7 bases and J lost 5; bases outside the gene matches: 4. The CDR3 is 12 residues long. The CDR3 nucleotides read TGTGCCAGCAACCTACAGGGGACTGAAGCTTTCTTT. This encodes CASNLQGTEAFF.

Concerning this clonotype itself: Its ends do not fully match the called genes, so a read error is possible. The CDR3 spells CASSMGGSTDTQYF. CDR3 coding DNA: TGTGCTAGCAGCATGGGGGGCAGCACAGATACGCAGTATTTT. J is TRBJ2-3 and V is TRBV7-7; D is tentatively TRBD1 or TRBD2 (6 bases each). Germline lookup yields CDR1 SSHAT and CDR2 FNYEAQ (reference sequence). This CDR3 contains 14 residues.

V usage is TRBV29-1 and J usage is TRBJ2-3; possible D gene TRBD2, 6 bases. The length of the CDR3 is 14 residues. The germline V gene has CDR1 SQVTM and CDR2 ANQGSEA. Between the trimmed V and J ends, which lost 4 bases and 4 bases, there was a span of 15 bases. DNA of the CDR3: TGCAGCGTTGTAGGAGGGGAGGAACCAGATACGCAGTATTTT. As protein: CSVVGGEEPDTQYF.

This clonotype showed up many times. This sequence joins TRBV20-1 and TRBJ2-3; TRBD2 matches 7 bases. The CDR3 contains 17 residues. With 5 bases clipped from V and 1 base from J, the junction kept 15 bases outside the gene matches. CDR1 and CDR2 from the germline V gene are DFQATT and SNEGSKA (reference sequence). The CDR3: CSAGRDYGFTGTDTQYF. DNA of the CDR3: TGCAGTGCTGGTAGGGACTATGGGTTCACCGGCACAGATACGCAGTATTTT.

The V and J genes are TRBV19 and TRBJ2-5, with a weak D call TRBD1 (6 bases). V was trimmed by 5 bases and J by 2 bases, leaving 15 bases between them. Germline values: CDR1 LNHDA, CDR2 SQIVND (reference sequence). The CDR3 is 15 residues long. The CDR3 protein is CASSQQGSTQETQYF. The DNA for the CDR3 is TGTGCCAGTAGTCAACAGGGTTCGACACAAGAGACCCAGTACTTC.

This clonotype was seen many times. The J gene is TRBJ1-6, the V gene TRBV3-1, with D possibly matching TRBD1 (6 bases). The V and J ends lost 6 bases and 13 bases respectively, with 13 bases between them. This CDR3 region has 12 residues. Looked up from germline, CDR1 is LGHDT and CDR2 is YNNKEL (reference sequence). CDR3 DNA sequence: TGTGCCAGCAGTCCAGGGGAGTGGCCCCTCCACTTT. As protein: CASSPGEWPLHF.

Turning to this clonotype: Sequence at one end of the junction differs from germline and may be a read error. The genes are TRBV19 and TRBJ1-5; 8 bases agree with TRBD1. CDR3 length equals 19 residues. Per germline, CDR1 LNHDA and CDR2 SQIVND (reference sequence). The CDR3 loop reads CAGSAQYRTGIGSNQPQHF. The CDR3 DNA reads TGTGCCGGTAGTGCCCAATATCGGACAGGGATCGGCAGCAATCAGCCCCAGCATTTT.

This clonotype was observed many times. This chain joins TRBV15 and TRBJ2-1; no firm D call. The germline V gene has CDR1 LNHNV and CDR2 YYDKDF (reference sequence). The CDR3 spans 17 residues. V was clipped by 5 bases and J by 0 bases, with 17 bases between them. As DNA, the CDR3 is TGTGCCACCAGCCCCCGGGTGGGCAGGTACTCCTACAATGAGCAGTTCTTC. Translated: CATSPRVGRYSYNEQFF.

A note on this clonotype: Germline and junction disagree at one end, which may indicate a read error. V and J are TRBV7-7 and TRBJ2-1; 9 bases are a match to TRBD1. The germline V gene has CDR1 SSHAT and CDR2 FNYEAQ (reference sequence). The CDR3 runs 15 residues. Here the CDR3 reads CASSLSDRGGNEQFF. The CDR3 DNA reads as TGTGCTAGCAGCTTATCGGACAGGGGTGGAAATGAGCAGTTCTTC.

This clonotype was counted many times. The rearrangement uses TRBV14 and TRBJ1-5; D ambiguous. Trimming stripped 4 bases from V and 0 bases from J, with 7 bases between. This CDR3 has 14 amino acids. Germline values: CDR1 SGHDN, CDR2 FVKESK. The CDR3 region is CASSPAHSNQPQHF. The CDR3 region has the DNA TGTGCCAGCAGCCCCGCACATAGCAATCAGCCCCAGCATTTT.

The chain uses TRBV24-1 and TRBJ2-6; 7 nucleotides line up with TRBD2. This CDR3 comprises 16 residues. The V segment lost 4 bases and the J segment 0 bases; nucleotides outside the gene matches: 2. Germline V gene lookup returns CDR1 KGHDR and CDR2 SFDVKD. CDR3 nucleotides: TGTGCCACCAGTGAGGGGGGGTCCTCTGGGGCCAACGTCCTGACTTTC. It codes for CATSEGGSSGANVLTF.

CDR3 DNA: TGTGCCAGTAGGGGGGTATTGGGCGAGCAGTACTTC. Protein: CASRGVLGEQYF. This chain connects TRBV19 to TRBJ2-7; the D call may be TRBD1 or TRBD2 (5 bases each). The CDR3 loop spans 12 amino acids. The ends were cut back, 6 bases at V and 6 bases at J, with 12 bases in the middle. Germline values: CDR1 LNHDA, CDR2 SQIVND (reference sequence).

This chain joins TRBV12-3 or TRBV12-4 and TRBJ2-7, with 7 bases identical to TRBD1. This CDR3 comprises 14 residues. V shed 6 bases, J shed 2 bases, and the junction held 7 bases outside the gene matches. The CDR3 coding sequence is TGTGCCAGCAGGGCGACAGGGAAGGCCTACGAGCAGTACTTC. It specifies CASRATGKAYEQYF.

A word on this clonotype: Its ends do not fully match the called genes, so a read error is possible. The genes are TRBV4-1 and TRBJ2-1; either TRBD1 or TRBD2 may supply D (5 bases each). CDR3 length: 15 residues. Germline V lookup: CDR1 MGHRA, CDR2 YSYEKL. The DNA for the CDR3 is TGTGCCAGCAGCCCCGGGACCGTGGTAGTAAATGAGCAGTTCTTC. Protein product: CASSPGTVVVNEQFF.

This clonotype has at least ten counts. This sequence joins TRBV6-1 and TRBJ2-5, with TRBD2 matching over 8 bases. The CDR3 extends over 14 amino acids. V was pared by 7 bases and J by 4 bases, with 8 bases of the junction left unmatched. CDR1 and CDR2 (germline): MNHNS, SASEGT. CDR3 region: CASTPERGRETQYF. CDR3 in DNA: TGTGCCAGCACCCCGGAGCGGGGGCGAGAGACCCAGTACTTC.

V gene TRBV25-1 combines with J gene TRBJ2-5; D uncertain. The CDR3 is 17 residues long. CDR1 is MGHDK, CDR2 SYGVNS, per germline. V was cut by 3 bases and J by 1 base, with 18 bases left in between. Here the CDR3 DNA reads TGTGCCAGCAGTGACAGTCTGGGTGGGCTGGGCCAAGAGACCCAGTACTTC. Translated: CASSDSLGGLGQETQYF. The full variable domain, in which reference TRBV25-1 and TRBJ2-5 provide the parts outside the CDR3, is EADIYQTPRYLVIGTGKKITLECSQTMGHDKMYWYQQDPGMELHLIHYSYGVNSTEKGDLSSESTVSRIRTEHFPLTLESARPSHTSQYLCASSDSLGGLGQETQYFGPGTRLLVL.

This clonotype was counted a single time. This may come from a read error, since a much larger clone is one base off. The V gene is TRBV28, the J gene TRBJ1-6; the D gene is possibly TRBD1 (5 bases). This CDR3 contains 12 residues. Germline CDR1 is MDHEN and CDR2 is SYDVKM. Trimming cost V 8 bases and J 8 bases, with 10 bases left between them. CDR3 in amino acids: CASAVGDSPLHF. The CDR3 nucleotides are TGTGCCAGCGCGGTGGGGGATTCACCCCTCCACTTT.

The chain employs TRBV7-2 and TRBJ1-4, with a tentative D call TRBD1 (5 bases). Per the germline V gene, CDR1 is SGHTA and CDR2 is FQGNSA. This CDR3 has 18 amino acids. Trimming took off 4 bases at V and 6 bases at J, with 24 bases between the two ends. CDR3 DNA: TGTGCCAGCAGCTCAACTCTAGCGGGGGGATCGGTTTATGAAAAACTGTTTTTT. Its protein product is CASSSTLAGGSVYEKLFF.

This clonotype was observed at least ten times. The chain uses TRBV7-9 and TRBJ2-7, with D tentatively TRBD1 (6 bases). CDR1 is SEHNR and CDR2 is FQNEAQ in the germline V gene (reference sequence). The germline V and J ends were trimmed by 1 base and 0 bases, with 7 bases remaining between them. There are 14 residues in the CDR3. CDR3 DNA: TGTGCCAGCAGCTTAGGAGGGGGCTCCTACGAGCAGTACTTC. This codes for CASSLGGGSYEQYF.

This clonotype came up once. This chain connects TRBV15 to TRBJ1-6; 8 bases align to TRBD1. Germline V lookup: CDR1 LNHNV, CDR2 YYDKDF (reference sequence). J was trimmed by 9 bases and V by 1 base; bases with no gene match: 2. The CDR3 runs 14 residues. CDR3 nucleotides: TGTGCCACCAGCAGAGGGACAGGGAGTTCACCCCTCCACTTT. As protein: CATSRGTGSSPLHF.

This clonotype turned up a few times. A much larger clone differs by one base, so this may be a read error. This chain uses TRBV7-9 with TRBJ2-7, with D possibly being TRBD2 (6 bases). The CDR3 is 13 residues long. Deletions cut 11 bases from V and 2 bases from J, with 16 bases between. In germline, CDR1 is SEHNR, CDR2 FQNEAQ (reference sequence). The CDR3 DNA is TGTGCCGGCGGTCTCGGGAGCACCTACGAGCAGTACTTC. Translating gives CAGGLGSTYEQYF. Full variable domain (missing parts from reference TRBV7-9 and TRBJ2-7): DTGVSQNPRHKITKRGQNVTFRCDPISEHNRLYWYRQTLGQGPEFLTYFQNEAQLEKSRLLSDRFSAERPKGSFSTLEIQRTEQGDSAMYLCAGGLGSTYEQYFGPGTRLTVT.